This T cell receptor beta chain was sequenced during a study of long-term antiretroviral therapy in people with HIV. Germline CDR1 MGHRA, CDR2 YSYEKL. The CDR3 runs 14 residues. Unmatched junction bases numbered 1, after V lost 2 bases and J lost 0 bases. Sampling of each donor yielded at least one pre-ART PBMC sample and at least two post-ART PBMC samples. Points on this clone: Its cognate antigen is unknown.

The libraries were made with immunoSEQ v3.0 at survey level. A target of about 40,000-55,000 T-cell genomes per sample was set for sequencing. The protocol was immunoSEQ multiplex PCR, while the TCRdb copy is restricted to in-frame clones and leaves out a portion. The sample lists 25,000 to 35,000 clones; just under 95% were seen once. Study findings and constraints: Information pertaining to ART adherence, viral resistance or therapeutic modifications was not obtained.

The chain carries TRBV4-1 and TRBJ2-7; 7 bases are a match to TRBD1. The receptor was derived from a man aged 50-59 years with HIV. Specimen: unsorted PBMCs, collected 5.3 years after starting antiretroviral therapy. The CDR3 coding sequence is TGCGCCAGCAGCCAACAGGGGGACTCCTACGAGCAGTACTTC. It yields the protein CASSQQGDSYEQYF.